Sequencing of this T cell receptor (beta chain) was carried out in a study of cytomegalovirus exposure and HLA in healthy donors. Turning to the study itself: The 90 to 150 validation repertoires, a later analysis reported, used the same platform as the 550 to 800 first-cohort repertoires. Broader study findings: There were some public TCRs occurring in many donors, but most TCR sequences were rare.

As to this clone: The antigen is not known.

The protocol was immunoSEQ multiplex PCR, while the TCRdb copy is restricted to in-frame clones and leaves out a portion. The sample lists some 260,000 clones, around 90% occurring once. CDR3 length equals 17 residues. Trimming took 0 bases from V and 4 from J; bases not matched to a gene: 5. Germline V gives CDR1 SGDLS, CDR2 YYNGEE. The chain recombines TRBV9 with TRBJ2-1, with 12 bases aligning to TRBD2. The sequencing sample was made of PBMCs. This TCR derives from a woman aged 25 to 45 in good health and CMV-seronegative. DNA of the CDR3: TGTGCCAGCAGCGTAGATGGGACTAGCGGGCTGTACAATGAGCAGTTCTTC. As protein: CASSVDGTSGLYNEQFF.